This T cell receptor (beta chain) was documented in a study of blood T cell repertoires in COVID-19. Here immunoSEQ multiplex PCR was the method, and the copy in TCRdb shows in-frame clones only, minus some. The sample comprises approximately 74,000 clones, about four fifths of which are singletons, and 45% to 60% rests with the top ten. This clone showed up just once. The CDR3 length is 15 residues. V lost 1 base and J lost 8; bases outside the gene matches: 8. From germline, CDR1 is LGHDT and CDR2 YNNKEL (reference sequence). The chain joins TRBV3-1 (or the pseudogene TRBV3-2) to TRBJ2-1; TRBD2 aligns across 7 bases. Specimen: peripheral blood. The receptor was derived from a human donor in a cohort sampled during active COVID-19. In DNA form, the CDR3 reads TGTGCCAGCAGCCAAGGGGGGGGGACCGGCGATGAGCAGTTCTTC. The encoded protein is CASSQGGGTGDEQFF.